The rows below give T cell receptor beta chains drawn from one sample of a study of OX40 agonist ivuxolimab in advanced cancers. Method: immunoSEQ multiplex PCR; TCRdb's copy keeps in-frame clones and lacks some. The table has more than 85,000 clones, roughly 80% seen once. The sequencing here drew on CD4+ or CD8+ T cells sorted from blood, taken in a trial of the OX40 agonist ivuxolimab. The origin of the receptors is an adult with an advanced solid tumor such as melanoma, head and neck, liver or kidney cancer. The CDR3 runs from the conserved cysteine through the conserved F or W. D genes are given only for firm matches. Not all rows give a size; the values are once, few, many and, for expanded clones, a class.

d_call j_call clone_size v_call cdr3_nt cdr3_aa
TRBD1 TRBJ2-1 . TRBV6-1 TGTGCCAGCAGGGGGACAGGATATGAGCAGTTCTTC CASRGTGYEQFF
TRBD1 TRBJ1-5 . TRBV10-3 TGTGCCACCAGGGGGGGGGCCCAGAATCAGCCCCAGCATTTT CATRGGAQNQPQHF
TRBD2 TRBJ2-1 few TRBV14 TGTGCCAGCAGCCATAAGCGGGGTGGTGAGCAGTTCTTC CASSHKRGGEQFF
. TRBJ2-5 . TRBV5-6 TGTGCCAGCAGCCTGAGTTCCGGGAGAGAGGAGACCCAGTACTTC CASSLSSGREETQYF
. TRBJ1-1 . TRBV5-4 TGTGCCAGCAGCCCGGCTAGGGCCAGAGGGGCCACTGAAGCTTTCTTT CASSPARARGATEAFF
TRBD2 TRBJ2-7 . TRBV10-3 TGTGCCATCAGGACTAGCGGGGGTTCCTACGAGCAGTACTTC CAIRTSGGSYEQYF
TRBD1 TRBJ1-4 . TRBV2 TGTGCCAGCAGTGAGGCAGGGGGTTCAAATGAAAAACTGTTTTTT CASSEAGGSNEKLFF
. TRBJ1-2 . TRBV11-2 TGTGCCAGCAGCTGGGGCAGTGGGACCTCTAACTATGGCTACACCTTC CASSWGSGTSNYGYTF
. TRBJ1-1 . TRBV7-8 TGTGCCAGTAGTGACCTGGCGGACACTGAAGCTTTCTTT CASSDLADTEAFF
. TRBJ2-7 . TRBV20-1 TGCAGTGCGGATACAGCCTACGAGCAGTACTTC CSADTAYEQYF
TRBD2 TRBJ2-2 . TRBV5-1 TGCGCCAGCAGCCACGGACTAGCGGGAGGGAACACCGGGGAGCTGTTTTTT CASSHGLAGGNTGELFF
. TRBJ2-7 . TRBV5-5 TGTGCCAGCAGCTCCCTCCGGGACAAAGGATTTAGCGAGCAGTACTTC CASSSLRDKGFSEQYF
. TRBJ1-3 once TRBV30 TGTGCCCGTGGTGGGGGGAGCTCTGGAAACACCATATATTTT CARGGGSSGNTIYF
. TRBJ1-5 . TRBV29-1 TGCAGCGTTGGTGACAAAGGCCCCCAGCATTTT CSVGDKGPQHF
. TRBJ2-7 . TRBV19 TGTGCCAGTAGTATTACGGGGAACGAGCAGTACTTC CASSITGNEQYF
. TRBJ2-7 . TRBV18 TGTGCCAGCTCAACAGACTACAGGACCTACGAGCAGTACTTC CASSTDYRTYEQYF
TRBD1 TRBJ1-5 . TRBV18 TGTGCCAGCTCACCAGGGACAGGCATAAGTTCCGGTCAGCCCCAGCATTTT CASSPGTGISSGQPQHF
. TRBJ2-7 . TRBV10-2 TGCGCCAGCAGTGAGTCAGCAGGGGTGGCCTACGAGCAGTACTTC CASSESAGVAYEQYF
TRBD2 TRBJ2-7 . TRBV7-2 TGTGCCAGCAGCATCAGGGCTACTAGCGGGGGTACCTACGAGCAGTACTTC CASSIRATSGGTYEQYF
TRBD1 TRBJ2-7 . TRBV5-1 TGCGCCAGCAGCCCCTCTCCGGACAGGGATTACGAGCAGTACTTC CASSPSPDRDYEQYF
. TRBJ1-5 . TRBV11-3 TGTGCCAGCAGCTTAAGTAGGGAGCAGCCCCAGCATTTT CASSLSREQPQHF
. TRBJ2-2 . TRBV27 TGTGCCAGCCTCCGACAGGCGGGTACCGGGGAGCTGTTTTTT CASLRQAGTGELFF